These T cell receptor beta chains were read from a single sample in a study of PD-1 blockade in classical Hodgkin lymphoma. Assay: immunoSEQ multiplex PCR; the TCRdb copy retains only in-frame clones and omits some. This sample has about 32,000 clones; more than 85% occur once, and the top ten carry 0.3%. Sequencing was performed on CD4+ T cells from blood, taken before the fourth cycle of nivolumab. The receptors derive from a human donor with classical Hodgkin lymphoma. The CDR3 runs from the conserved cysteine through the conserved F or W. D genes are given only for firm matches. Clone size appears in some rows only: once, few, many, or a class for an expanded clone.

>TRBJ2-7|.|TRBD2|TRBV10-3
CAISGSPSGKVDYEQYF
TGTGCCATCAGTGGAAGTCCTAGCGGGAAGGTGGACTACGAGCAGTACTTC
>TRBJ2-1|.|.|TRBV29-1
CSVEDQRFPFRNEQFF
TGCAGCGTTGAAGATCAACGTTTTCCGTTTCGGAATGAGCAGTTCTTC
>TRBJ2-7|.|TRBD2|TRBV6-1
CASTASGGMGEQYF
TGTGCCAGCACGGCCAGCGGGGGTATGGGGGAGCAGTACTTC
>TRBJ1-2|.|TRBD1|TRBV28
CASKQGVHGYTF
TGTGCCAGTAAACAGGGGGTGCATGGCTACACCTTC
>TRBJ2-1|.|TRBD1|TRBV5-1
CASSLTPRQGATNEQFF
TGCGCCAGCAGCTTAACACCCCGACAGGGGGCAACCAATGAGCAGTTCTTC
>TRBJ2-7|once|.|TRBV6-1
CASSEYYEQYF
TGTGCCAGCAGTGAATACTACGAGCAGTACTTC
>TRBJ1-1|.|.|TRBV5-1
CASFGKGRRVNTEAFF
TGCGCCAGCTTTGGGAAAGGTAGGAGGGTGAACACTGAAGCTTTCTTT
>TRBJ1-3|.|.|TRBV11-2
CASSWSGTLDTIYF
TGTGCCAGCAGCTGGTCCGGGACACTCGACACCATATATTTT
>TRBJ2-7|.|.|TRBV29-1
CSVGLDFTSYEQYF
TGCAGCGTTGGGTTAGACTTCACCTCCTACGAGCAGTACTTC
>TRBJ2-7|.|.|TRBV23-1
CASSQSGHYEQYF
TGCGCCAGCAGCCAATCGGGACACTACGAGCAGTACTTC
>TRBJ1-4|.|.|TRBV7-2
CASGGGAGDEKLFF
TGTGCCAGCGGAGGGGGTGCAGGGGATGAAAAACTGTTTTTT
>TRBJ2-7|.|.|TRBV5-1
CASSVGTTGHEQYF
TGCGCCAGCAGTGTCGGGACAACGGGACACGAGCAGTACTTC
>TRBJ1-5|.|.|TRBV7-8
CASSLASTSNQPQHF
TGTGCCAGCAGCTTAGCAAGTACTAGCAATCAGCCCCAGCATTTT
>TRBJ2-7|.|.|TRBV6-6
CATLDSARSYEQYF
TGTGCCACCCTGGACAGCGCGCGCTCCTACGAGCAGTACTTC
>TRBJ1-4|once|.|TRBV19
CASSNRDTNEKLFF
TGTGCCAGTAGTAACAGGGACACTAATGAAAAACTGTTTTTT
>TRBJ2-1|.|.|TRBV4-1
CASSPLDLGFTYNEQFF
TGCGCCAGCAGCCCCTTGGATCTGGGCTTTACCTACAATGAGCAGTTCTTC
>TRBJ1-5|.|.|TRBV30
CAWSVGGSSTQHF
TGTGCCTGGAGTGTAGGGGGGTCCTCGACCCAGCATTTT
>TRBJ2-7|.|.|TRBV2
CASSRQTGTPVYEQYF
TGTGCCAGCAGCAGACAGACCGGGACTCCAGTCTACGAGCAGTACTTC
>TRBJ2-1|.|.|TRBV2
CASSDVISVRSGEQFF
TGTGCCAGCAGTGATGTCATCTCGGTTAGGTCCGGAGAGCAGTTCTTC
>TRBJ1-1|.|.|TRBV6-6
CASSYSNRGREAFF
TGTGCCAGCAGTTACTCAAATCGGGGGCGCGAAGCTTTCTTT
>TRBJ2-1|.|.|TRBV30
CAWSAASSYNEQFF
TGTGCCTGGAGCGCCGCTAGCTCCTACAATGAGCAGTTCTTC
>TRBJ2-1|.|TRBD2|TRBV28
CATILAASSYNEQFF
TGTGCCACCATACTAGCGGCCAGCTCCTACAATGAGCAGTTCTTC
>TRBJ2-7|.|.|TRBV21-1
CASTPGQGNEQYF
TGTGCCAGCACCCCGGGACAGGGGAATGAGCAGTACTTC
>TRBJ1-1|.|.|TRBV30
CAWSMGFGTEAFF
TGTGCCTGGAGTATGGGGTTCGGCACTGAAGCTTTCTTT
>TRBJ2-7|once|.|TRBV18
CASSPARAASYEQYF
TGTGCCAGCTCACCCGCCCGGGCAGCCTCCTACGAGCAGTACTTC
>TRBJ1-5|few|.|TRBV2
CASSASWDPNQPQHF
TGTGCCAGCTCTGCGAGCTGGGACCCCAATCAGCCCCAGCATTTT
>TRBJ2-5|.|TRBD1|TRBV7-9
CASRSSGTGFRETQYF
TGTGCCAGCAGGTCTTCCGGGACAGGGTTCCGGGAGACCCAGTACTTC
>TRBJ2-2|.|TRBD1|TRBV5-1
CASSLGQGPGELFF
TGCGCCAGCAGCTTGGGACAGGGTCCCGGGGAGCTGTTTTTT
>TRBJ2-1|.|.|TRBV4-1
CASSLAISSYNEQFF
TGCGCCAGCAGCCTAGCGATTAGCTCCTACAATGAGCAGTTCTTC
>TRBJ2-5|.|.|TRBV6-1
CASSEQGYETQYF
TGTGCCAGCAGTGAACAGGGGTATGAGACCCAGTACTTC
>TRBJ2-1|once|TRBD1|TRBV5-1
CASSLSWGQGGRFSYNEQFF
TGCGCCAGCAGCCTCTCCTGGGGACAGGGAGGACGATTCTCCTACAATGAGCAGTTCTTC
>TRBJ2-7|.|.|TRBV10-3
CAISDRGRGSSYEQYF
TGTGCCATCAGTGACAGGGGACGGGGAAGCTCCTACGAGCAGTACTTC
>TRBJ2-1|.|.|TRBV7-9
CATRSGGPGASYNEQFF
TGTGCCACCCGCTCGGGGGGCCCGGGTGCCTCCTACAATGAGCAGTTCTTC
>TRBJ2-5|.|TRBD2|TRBV28
CASSNSGRGETQYF
TGTGCCAGCTCAAACAGCGGGAGAGGCGAGACCCAGTACTTC
>TRBJ2-7|.|.|TRBV5-8
CASSPGSTREQYF
TGTGCCAGCAGCCCGGGATCGACGCGAGAGCAGTACTTC
>TRBJ1-1|.|.|TRBV5-1
CASSKDSRTAEAFF
TGCGCCAGCAGCAAGGACAGCCGAACGGCTGAAGCTTTCTTT
>TRBJ2-5|.|TRBD2|TRBV2
CASIRTRDDTQYF
TGTGCCAGCATTAGGACTAGGGACGACACCCAGTACTTC
>TRBJ2-2|.|.|TRBV30
CAWRPLSLTGELFF
TGTGCCTGGAGGCCCCTCAGTCTCACCGGGGAGCTGTTTTTT
>TRBJ2-3|once|TRBD2|TRBV28
CATLGGGLIDTQYF
TGTGCCACCCTAGGCGGGGGGCTGATAGATACGCAGTATTTT
>TRBJ2-5|.|.|TRBV6-5
CASSTRDRFQETQYF
TGTGCCAGCAGTACCCGAGACAGATTCCAAGAGACCCAGTACTTC